The rows below give T cell receptor beta chains drawn from one sample of a study of blood T cell repertoires in COVID-19. The data were produced by immunoSEQ multiplex PCR, yet TCRdb's version contains in-frame clones alone and is incomplete. The sample contains fewer than 300,000 clones, approximately 85% of which appear only once. Sequencing was performed on peripheral blood. These receptors all stem from a man between 18 and 35 years old with active or convalescent COVID-19. CDR3s include the opening cysteine and the closing phenylalanine or tryptophan. Fields, in order: clone size, J gene, D gene, V gene, CDR3 DNA, CDR3 protein. A D gene is named only where the DNA matches it firmly. Clone size is shown for a subset of rows, as once, few, many or a class of expanded clone.

clone size: NA
J gene: TRBJ1-1
D gene: TRBD1
V gene: TRBV6-5
CDR3 DNA: TGTGCCAGCAGATTCATAGGGACAGGGGGCACTGAAGCTTTCTTT
CDR3 protein: CASRFIGTGGTEAFF

clone size: NA
J gene: TRBJ2-7
D gene: NA
V gene: TRBV7-9
CDR3 DNA: TGTGCCAGCAGCTTAGGGGACACCTCTTACTACGAGCAGTACTTC
CDR3 protein: CASSLGDTSYYEQYF

clone size: once
J gene: TRBJ1-1
D gene: TRBD1
V gene: TRBV2
CDR3 DNA: TGTGCCAGCACCAGACAGGGGACTGAAGCTTTCTTT
CDR3 protein: CASTRQGTEAFF

clone size: NA
J gene: TRBJ2-3
D gene: NA
V gene: TRBV24-1
CDR3 DNA: TGTGCCACCAGTGATGCACGGGACAAAATTGTTCCAGATACGCAGTATTTT
CDR3 protein: CATSDARDKIVPDTQYF

clone size: NA
J gene: TRBJ2-3
D gene: NA
V gene: TRBV12-3/TRBV12-4
CDR3 DNA: TGTGCCAGCAGAGAGATGAACCCCCTAACGCAGTATTTT
CDR3 protein: CASREMNPLTQYF

clone size: NA
J gene: TRBJ1-2
D gene: TRBD1
V gene: TRBV6-5
CDR3 DNA: TGTGCCAGCAGTTGGGGAGGACAGGTTTTTAACTATGGCTACACCTTC
CDR3 protein: CASSWGGQVFNYGYTF

clone size: once
J gene: TRBJ2-7
D gene: NA
V gene: TRBV2
CDR3 DNA: TGTGCCAGCAGCCGCGCCTACGAGCAGTACTTC
CDR3 protein: CASSRAYEQYF

clone size: NA
J gene: TRBJ1-1
D gene: TRBD1
V gene: TRBV6-2/TRBV6-3
CDR3 DNA: TGTGCCAGCAGTGAGACCAGGGGGAGCACTGAAGCTTTCTTT
CDR3 protein: CASSETRGSTEAFF

clone size: NA
J gene: TRBJ2-3
D gene: NA
V gene: TRBV5-4
CDR3 DNA: TGTGCCAGCACCGAGAGGTCGATGACTAGCACAGATACGCAGTATTTT
CDR3 protein: CASTERSMTSTDTQYF

clone size: NA
J gene: TRBJ1-5
D gene: NA
V gene: TRBV6-5
CDR3 DNA: TGTGCCAGCAGTTACGGGGGGGGGCAGCCCCAGCATTTT
CDR3 protein: CASSYGGGQPQHF

clone size: NA
J gene: TRBJ1-4
D gene: TRBD1
V gene: TRBV10-3
CDR3 DNA: TGTGCCACCAAGGACAGGTCGAATGAAAAACTGTTTTTT
CDR3 protein: CATKDRSNEKLFF

clone size: NA
J gene: TRBJ1-6
D gene: TRBD1
V gene: TRBV19
CDR3 DNA: TGTGCCAGTAGTATTGGACAGGGTGGAAATTCACCCCTCCACTTT
CDR3 protein: CASSIGQGGNSPLHF

clone size: NA
J gene: TRBJ2-3
D gene: NA
V gene: TRBV5-1
CDR3 DNA: TGCGCCAGCAGCCCCGTGAGGTCAAACACAGATACGCAGTATTTT
CDR3 protein: CASSPVRSNTDTQYF

clone size: NA
J gene: TRBJ2-1
D gene: NA
V gene: TRBV28
CDR3 DNA: TGTGCCAGCAGCGGCCTAGGGGTCGGCTCCTACAATGAGCAGTTCTTC
CDR3 protein: CASSGLGVGSYNEQFF

clone size: NA
J gene: TRBJ1-1
D gene: TRBD1
V gene: TRBV6-5
CDR3 DNA: TGTGCCAGCACTTGGGACAGGGGTACTGAAGCTTTCTTT
CDR3 protein: CASTWDRGTEAFF

clone size: once
J gene: TRBJ1-1
D gene: NA
V gene: TRBV6-5
CDR3 DNA: TGTGCCAGCAGTTTTCTGGGCCGTGAAGCTTTCTTT
CDR3 protein: CASSFLGREAFF

clone size: NA
J gene: TRBJ1-3
D gene: NA
V gene: TRBV13
CDR3 DNA: TGTGCCAGCAGCCGGGGGGTCTTCTCTGGAAACACCATATATTTT
CDR3 protein: CASSRGVFSGNTIYF

clone size: NA
J gene: TRBJ1-1
D gene: TRBD1
V gene: TRBV15
CDR3 DNA: TGTGCCACCAGCAGTTTCCCCAGGGGGGCATACACTGAAGCTTTCTTT
CDR3 protein: CATSSFPRGAYTEAFF

clone size: NA
J gene: TRBJ1-6
D gene: TRBD1
V gene: TRBV5-1
CDR3 DNA: TGCGCCAGCAGCAAGGAGACAGGGGGGCCCTATTCACCCCTCCACTTT
CDR3 protein: CASSKETGGPYSPLHF

clone size: NA
J gene: TRBJ2-5
D gene: NA
V gene: TRBV7-9
CDR3 DNA: TGTGCCAGCAGCTTAGGGGTCCCTACGGGGGTCCAGTACTTC
CDR3 protein: CASSLGVPTGVQYF

clone size: NA
J gene: TRBJ1-4
D gene: NA
V gene: TRBV7-9
CDR3 DNA: TGTGCCAGCAGCCTCCTAAATGAAAAACTGTTTTTT
CDR3 protein: CASSLLNEKLFF

clone size: NA
J gene: TRBJ1-2
D gene: TRBD1
V gene: TRBV5-1
CDR3 DNA: TGCGCCAGCAGCCCATCAGCTTCAGACAGGGGTGGCTACACCTTC
CDR3 protein: CASSPSASDRGGYTF

clone size: NA
J gene: TRBJ2-3
D gene: TRBD1
V gene: TRBV5-1
CDR3 DNA: TGCGCCAGCAGCTTCACAGGGGGCGGCACAGATACGCAGTATTTT
CDR3 protein: CASSFTGGGTDTQYF

clone size: NA
J gene: TRBJ2-7
D gene: TRBD1
V gene: TRBV5-1
CDR3 DNA: TGCGCCAGCAGCTTAGGGGACAGCCCTTACTACGAGCAGTACTTC
CDR3 protein: CASSLGDSPYYEQYF

clone size: NA
J gene: TRBJ2-2
D gene: TRBD2
V gene: TRBV5-4
CDR3 DNA: TGTGCCAGCAGCCAGCCGACTAGCGGATACACCGGGGAGCTGTTTTTT
CDR3 protein: CASSQPTSGYTGELFF

clone size: NA
J gene: TRBJ1-2
D gene: TRBD1
V gene: TRBV18
CDR3 DNA: TGTGCCAGCTCACCTGCAGGGGGATATGGCTACACCTTC
CDR3 protein: CASSPAGGYGYTF

clone size: NA
J gene: TRBJ1-4
D gene: NA
V gene: TRBV5-6
CDR3 DNA: TGTGCCAGCAGCACTCAGGCAGGGTGGGGTGAAAAACTGTTTTTT
CDR3 protein: CASSTQAGWGEKLFF

clone size: NA
J gene: TRBJ1-2
D gene: NA
V gene: TRBV29-1
CDR3 DNA: TGCAGCGTATCGACGAATGCGGGAAGCGGGGGCTACACCTTC
CDR3 protein: CSVSTNAGSGGYTF

clone size: few
J gene: TRBJ1-2
D gene: NA
V gene: TRBV5-1
CDR3 DNA: TGCGCCAGCAGCTCCATTCTCCAGGGCAGCCATGGCTACACCTTC
CDR3 protein: CASSSILQGSHGYTF

clone size: NA
J gene: TRBJ1-6
D gene: TRBD1
V gene: TRBV6-6
CDR3 DNA: TGTGCCAGCAGGGACAGGGGCTCCTATAATTCACCCCTCCACTTT
CDR3 protein: CASRDRGSYNSPLHF

clone size: NA
J gene: TRBJ1-6
D gene: TRBD1
V gene: TRBV6-6
CDR3 DNA: TGTGCCAGCAGTTACTTAGGGACAGGGGGATCACCCCTCCACTTT
CDR3 protein: CASSYLGTGGSPLHF

clone size: once
J gene: TRBJ2-1
D gene: TRBD2
V gene: TRBV4-1
CDR3 DNA: TGCGCCAGCAGCCAAGAGGGACTAGCGGGGGGGCACAATGAGCAGTTCTTC
CDR3 protein: CASSQEGLAGGHNEQFF

clone size: NA
J gene: TRBJ2-5
D gene: TRBD2
V gene: TRBV2
CDR3 DNA: TGTGCCAGCAAGACGACTTCTAGCGGGGGTGGTGAGACCCAGTACTTC
CDR3 protein: CASKTTSSGGGETQYF

clone size: NA
J gene: TRBJ2-1
D gene: NA
V gene: TRBV5-1
CDR3 DNA: TGCGCCAGCAGCTTGGAAACTAGCTTCGCACCCGGCGATGAGCAGTTCTTC
CDR3 protein: CASSLETSFAPGDEQFF

clone size: NA
J gene: TRBJ1-2
D gene: TRBD1
V gene: TRBV4-1
CDR3 DNA: TGCGCCTCAAAGACAGGGGGCGGGAGTGGCTACACCTTC
CDR3 protein: CASKTGGGSGYTF

clone size: NA
J gene: TRBJ2-1
D gene: NA
V gene: TRBV18
CDR3 DNA: TGTGCCAGCTCACCGGCGGGTGACAATGAGCAGTTCTTC
CDR3 protein: CASSPAGDNEQFF

clone size: NA
J gene: TRBJ1-3
D gene: NA
V gene: TRBV7-9
CDR3 DNA: TGTGCCAGCAGCTCAGACGGGAGAAACACCATATATTTT
CDR3 protein: CASSSDGRNTIYF

clone size: few
J gene: TRBJ1-1
D gene: NA
V gene: TRBV29-1
CDR3 DNA: TGCAGCGTTGAGATTACAGCTCTTGAAGCTTTCTTT
CDR3 protein: CSVEITALEAFF

clone size: NA
J gene: TRBJ1-3
D gene: NA
V gene: TRBV9
CDR3 DNA: TGTGCCAGCAGCGTATCGGTGAGCTCTGGAAACACCATATATTTT
CDR3 protein: CASSVSVSSGNTIYF

clone size: once
J gene: TRBJ2-1
D gene: TRBD2
V gene: TRBV18
CDR3 DNA: TGTGCCAGCTCACCAGGGCTAGCGGGGGTCTGGAATGAGCAGTTCTTC
CDR3 protein: CASSPGLAGVWNEQFF

clone size: NA
J gene: TRBJ1-3
D gene: NA
V gene: TRBV5-1
CDR3 DNA: TGCGCCAGCAGCAAAGGGGGACATTTCGCTGGAAACACCATATATTTT
CDR3 protein: CASSKGGHFAGNTIYF

clone size: NA
J gene: TRBJ1-2
D gene: NA
V gene: TRBV18
CDR3 DNA: TGTGCCAGCTCAAACAGGCCGGGAGATTATGGCTACACCTTC
CDR3 protein: CASSNRPGDYGYTF

clone size: NA
J gene: TRBJ1-1
D gene: TRBD1
V gene: TRBV19
CDR3 DNA: TGTGCCAGTAGTAGGGACAGGGGCTACACTGAAGCTTTCTTT
CDR3 protein: CASSRDRGYTEAFF

clone size: NA
J gene: TRBJ1-2
D gene: TRBD1
V gene: TRBV9
CDR3 DNA: TGTGCCAGCAGCGGACAGGGCGAGACTAACTATGGCTACACCTTC
CDR3 protein: CASSGQGETNYGYTF

clone size: once
J gene: TRBJ1-2
D gene: NA
V gene: TRBV5-4
CDR3 DNA: TGTGCCAGCAGCCCACAACCGATGACAGCTAAAGACTACACCTTC
CDR3 protein: CASSPQPMTAKDYTF

clone size: NA
J gene: TRBJ1-3
D gene: TRBD1
V gene: TRBV6-1
CDR3 DNA: TGTGCCAGCGGTGGGGGCGACAGGGTGGCTGGAAACACCATATATTTT
CDR3 protein: CASGGGDRVAGNTIYF